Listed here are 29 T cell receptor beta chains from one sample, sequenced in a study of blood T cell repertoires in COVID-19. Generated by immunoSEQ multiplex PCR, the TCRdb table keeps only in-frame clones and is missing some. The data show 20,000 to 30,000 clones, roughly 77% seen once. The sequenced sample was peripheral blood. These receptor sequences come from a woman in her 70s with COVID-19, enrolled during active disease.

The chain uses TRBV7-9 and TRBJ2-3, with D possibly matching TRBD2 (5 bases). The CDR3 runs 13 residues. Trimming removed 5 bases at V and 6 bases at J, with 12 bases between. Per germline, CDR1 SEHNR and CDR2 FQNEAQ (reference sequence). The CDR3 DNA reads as TGTGCCAGCAGCACCGGACTTTTGGATACGCAGTATTTT. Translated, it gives CASSTGLLDTQYF. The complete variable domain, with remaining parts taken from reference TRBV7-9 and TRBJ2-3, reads DTGVSQNPRHKITKRGQNVTFRCDPISEHNRLYWYRQTLGQGPEFLTYFQNEAQLEKSRLLSDRFSAERPKGSFSTLEIQRTEQGDSAMYLCASSTGLLDTQYFGPGTRLTVL.

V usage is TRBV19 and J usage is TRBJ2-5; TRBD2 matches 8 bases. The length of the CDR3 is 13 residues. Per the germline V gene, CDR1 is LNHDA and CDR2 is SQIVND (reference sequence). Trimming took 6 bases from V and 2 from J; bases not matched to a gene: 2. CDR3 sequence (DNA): TGTGCCAGTAGCCCGGGGGGGCAAGAGACCCAGTACTTC. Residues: CASSPGGQETQYF.

CDR3 loop: CASSLGQGSTSRPYGYTF. The CDR3, as DNA: TGTGCCAGCAGCTTGGGACAAGGCAGCACGTCCAGACCCTATGGCTACACCTTC. The rearrangement joins TRBV5-5 to TRBJ1-2; D is undetermined. Trimming cost V 0 bases and J 4 bases, with 22 bases left between them. Germline V gives CDR1 SGHKS, CDR2 YYEKEE (reference sequence). The CDR3 is made up of 18 amino acids.

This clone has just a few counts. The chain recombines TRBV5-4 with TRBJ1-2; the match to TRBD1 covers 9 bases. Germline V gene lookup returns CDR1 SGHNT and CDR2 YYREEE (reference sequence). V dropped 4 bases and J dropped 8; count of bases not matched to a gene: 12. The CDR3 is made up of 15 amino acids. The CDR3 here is CASSLQTGTGKGYTF. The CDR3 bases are TGTGCCAGCAGCCTCCAGACCGGGACAGGGAAAGGCTACACCTTC.

CDR3 sequence reads: CASSASGTSTDTQYF. The CDR3 region has the DNA TGTGCCAGCAGCGCCAGCGGGACAAGCACAGATACGCAGTATTTT. The rearrangement joins TRBV5-6 to TRBJ2-3, with D tentatively TRBD2 (7 bases). The V gene's germline CDR1 is SGHDT and CDR2 YYEEEE. The CDR3 length is 15 residues. V dropped 4 bases and J dropped 0 bases, with 12 bases sitting between them.

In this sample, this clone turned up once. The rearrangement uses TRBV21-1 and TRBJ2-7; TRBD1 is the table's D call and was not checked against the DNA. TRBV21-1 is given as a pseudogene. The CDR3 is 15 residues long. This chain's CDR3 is CASSKGPGGLREQYV. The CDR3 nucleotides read TGTGCCAGCAGCAAAGGGCCAGGGGGGCTCAGGGAGCAGTACGTC.

DNA of the CDR3: TGTGCCAGCAGTTTAGGCAGGGGGGTAGCTGGCTACACCTTC. It encodes CASSLGRGVAGYTF. The rearrangement uses TRBV28 and TRBJ1-2; 7 bases are shared with TRBD1. The CDR3 totals 14 residues. Germline lookup yields CDR1 MDHEN and CDR2 SYDVKM. Trimming at V came to 2 bases and at J to 7 bases, leaving 7 bases not matched to a gene.

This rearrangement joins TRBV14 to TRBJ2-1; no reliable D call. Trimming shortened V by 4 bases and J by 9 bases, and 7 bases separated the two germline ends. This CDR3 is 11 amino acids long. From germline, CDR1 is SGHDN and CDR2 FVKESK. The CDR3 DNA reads TGTGCCAGCAGCCTCAGCGTTGAGCAGTTCTTC. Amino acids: CASSLSVEQFF.

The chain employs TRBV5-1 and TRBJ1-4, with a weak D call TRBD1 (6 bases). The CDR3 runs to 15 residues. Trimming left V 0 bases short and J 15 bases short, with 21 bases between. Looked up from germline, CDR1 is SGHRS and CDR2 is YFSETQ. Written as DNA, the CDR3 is TGCGCCAGCAGCTTGGCCGGGACACAAGGAGCAAAGGTGTTTTTT. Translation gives CASSLAGTQGAKVFF.

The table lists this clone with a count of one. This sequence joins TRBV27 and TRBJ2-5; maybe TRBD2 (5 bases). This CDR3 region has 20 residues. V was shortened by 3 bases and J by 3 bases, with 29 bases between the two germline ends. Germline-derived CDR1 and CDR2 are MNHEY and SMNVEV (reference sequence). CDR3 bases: TGTGCCAGCAGTTTTTCATCGGTTTGGGAGTGGCCCGAATCAGAAGAGACCCAGTACTTC. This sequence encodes CASSFSSVWEWPESEETQYF.

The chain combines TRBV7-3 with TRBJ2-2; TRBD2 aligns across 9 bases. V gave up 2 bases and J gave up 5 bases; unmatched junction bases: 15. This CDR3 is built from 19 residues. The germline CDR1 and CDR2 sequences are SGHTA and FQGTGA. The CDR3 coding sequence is TGTGCCAGCAGCTTATTCCAGCGGGAGGCCCATACCGGAACCGGGGAGCTGTTTTTT. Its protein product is CASSLFQREAHTGTGELFF.

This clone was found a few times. CDR3 coding DNA: TGTGCCAGTAGTATGTACAGGGGGAGCAATCAGCCCCAGCATTTT. Translating gives CASSMYRGSNQPQHF. The chain carries TRBV19 and TRBJ1-5; 8 bases map to TRBD1. The CDR3 runs 15 residues. Per germline, CDR1 LNHDA and CDR2 SQIVND (reference sequence). J was trimmed by 1 base and V by 3 bases; bases with no gene match: 2. The whole variable domain, filled in from reference TRBV19 and TRBJ1-5, reads DGGITQSPKYLFRKEGQNVTLSCEQNLNHDAMYWYRQDPGQGLRLIYYSQIVNDFQKGDIAEGYSVSREKKESFPLTVTSAQKNPTAFYLCASSMYRGSNQPQHFGDGTRLSIL.

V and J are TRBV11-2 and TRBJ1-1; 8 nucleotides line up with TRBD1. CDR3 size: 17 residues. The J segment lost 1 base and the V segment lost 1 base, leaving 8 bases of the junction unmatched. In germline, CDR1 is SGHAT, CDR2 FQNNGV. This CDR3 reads CASSLAGRGPWNTEAFF. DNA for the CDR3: TGTGCCAGCAGCTTAGCAGGCAGGGGGCCTTGGAACACTGAAGCTTTCTTT. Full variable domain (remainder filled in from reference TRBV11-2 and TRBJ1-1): EAGVAQSPRYKIIEKRQSVAFWCNPISGHATLYWYQQILGQGPKLLIQFQNNGVVDDSQLPKDRFSAERLKGVDSTLKIQPAKLEDSAVYLCASSLAGRGPWNTEAFFGQGTRLTVV.

This CDR3 is CASRDARGLHEKLFF. DNA for the CDR3: TGTGCCAGCAGAGACGCCAGGGGTTTGCATGAAAAACTGTTTTTT. The chain combines TRBV6-5 with TRBJ1-4, with a weak D call TRBD1 (6 bases). Germline V gives CDR1 MNHEY, CDR2 SVGAGI. The CDR3 has 15 amino acids. Trimming removed 6 bases at V and 6 bases at J, with 17 bases between.

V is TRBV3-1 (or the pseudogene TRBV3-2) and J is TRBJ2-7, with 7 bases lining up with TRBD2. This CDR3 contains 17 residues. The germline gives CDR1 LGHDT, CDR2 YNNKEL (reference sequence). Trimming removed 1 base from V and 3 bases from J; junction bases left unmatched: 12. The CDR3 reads CASSQVPVGTTGYEQYF. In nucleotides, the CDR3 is TGTGCCAGCAGCCAAGTGCCCGTAGGGACTACCGGCTACGAGCAGTACTTC.

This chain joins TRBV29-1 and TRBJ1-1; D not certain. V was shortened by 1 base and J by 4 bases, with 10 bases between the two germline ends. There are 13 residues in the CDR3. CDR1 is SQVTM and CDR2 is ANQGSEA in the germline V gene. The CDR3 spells CSVEGGAFTEAFF. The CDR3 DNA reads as TGCAGCGTTGAAGGTGGAGCTTTCACTGAAGCTTTCTTT.

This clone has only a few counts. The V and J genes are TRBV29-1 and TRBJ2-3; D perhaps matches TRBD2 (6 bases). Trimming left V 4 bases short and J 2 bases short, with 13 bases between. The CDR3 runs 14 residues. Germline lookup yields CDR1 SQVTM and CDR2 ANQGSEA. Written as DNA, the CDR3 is TGCAGCGTTGGGCTAGCGCGAACCACAGATACGCAGTATTTT. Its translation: CSVGLARTTDTQYF.

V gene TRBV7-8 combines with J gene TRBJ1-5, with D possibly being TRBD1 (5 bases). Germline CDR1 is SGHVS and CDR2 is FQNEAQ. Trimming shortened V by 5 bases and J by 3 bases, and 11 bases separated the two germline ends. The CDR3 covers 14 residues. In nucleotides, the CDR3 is TGTGCCAGCAGCGGGGGGAGGTACAATCAGCCCCAGCATTTT. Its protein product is CASSGGRYNQPQHF.

This CDR3 is CASSYDRGSYEQYF. The CDR3 nucleotides are TGTGCCAGCAGTTATGACAGAGGCTCCTACGAGCAGTACTTC. The V gene is TRBV6-2 or TRBV6-3, the J gene TRBJ2-7, with a tentative D call TRBD1 (5 bases). CDR3 length equals 14 residues. Per the germline V gene, CDR1 is MNHEY and CDR2 is SVGEGT. Trimming shortened V by 3 bases and J by 0 bases, and 9 bases separated the two germline ends.

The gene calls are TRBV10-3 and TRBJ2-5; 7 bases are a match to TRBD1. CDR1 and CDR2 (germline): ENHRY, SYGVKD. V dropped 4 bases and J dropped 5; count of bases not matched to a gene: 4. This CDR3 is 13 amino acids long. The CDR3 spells CAISGQGSETQYF. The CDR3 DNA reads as TGTGCCATCAGTGGACAGGGCAGCGAGACCCAGTACTTC.

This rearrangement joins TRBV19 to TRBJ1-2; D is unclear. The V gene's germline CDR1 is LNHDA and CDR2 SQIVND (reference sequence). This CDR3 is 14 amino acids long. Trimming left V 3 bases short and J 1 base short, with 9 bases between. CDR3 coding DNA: TGTGCCAGTAGTATTTCAGGACTTAACTATGGCTACACCTTC. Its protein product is CASSISGLNYGYTF. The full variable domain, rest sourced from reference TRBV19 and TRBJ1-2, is DGGITQSPKYLFRKEGQNVTLSCEQNLNHDAMYWYRQDPGQGLRLIYYSQIVNDFQKGDIAEGYSVSREKKESFPLTVTSAQKNPTAFYLCASSISGLNYGYTFGSGTRLTVV.

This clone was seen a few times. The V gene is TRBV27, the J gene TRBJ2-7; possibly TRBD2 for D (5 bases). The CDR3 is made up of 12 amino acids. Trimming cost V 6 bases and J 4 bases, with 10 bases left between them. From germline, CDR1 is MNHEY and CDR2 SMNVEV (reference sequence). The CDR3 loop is CASRSGAYEQYV. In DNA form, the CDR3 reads TGTGCCAGCAGAAGCGGAGCGTACGAGCAGTACGTC.

This CDR3 reads CAISELAGATDTQYF. The CDR3 bases are TGTGCCATCAGTGAGTTAGCGGGAGCCACAGATACGCAGTATTTT. V usage is TRBV10-3 and J usage is TRBJ2-3; 9 nucleotides match TRBD2. The length of the CDR3 is 15 residues. Unmatched junction bases numbered 1, after V lost 1 base and J lost 2 bases. Germline values: CDR1 ENHRY, CDR2 SYGVKD.

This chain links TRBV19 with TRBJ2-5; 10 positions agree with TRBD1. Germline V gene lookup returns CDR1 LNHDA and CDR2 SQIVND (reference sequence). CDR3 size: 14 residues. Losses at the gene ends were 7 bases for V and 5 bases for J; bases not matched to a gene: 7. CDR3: CASIRQGARETQYF. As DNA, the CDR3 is TGTGCCAGTATCCGACAGGGGGCGCGTGAGACCCAGTACTTC.

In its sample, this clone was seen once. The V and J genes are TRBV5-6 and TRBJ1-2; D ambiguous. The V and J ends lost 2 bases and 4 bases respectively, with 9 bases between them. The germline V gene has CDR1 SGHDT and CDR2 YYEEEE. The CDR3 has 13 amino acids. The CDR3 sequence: CASSFRNPYGYTF. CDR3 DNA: TGTGCCAGCAGCTTTAGAAATCCCTATGGCTACACCTTC.

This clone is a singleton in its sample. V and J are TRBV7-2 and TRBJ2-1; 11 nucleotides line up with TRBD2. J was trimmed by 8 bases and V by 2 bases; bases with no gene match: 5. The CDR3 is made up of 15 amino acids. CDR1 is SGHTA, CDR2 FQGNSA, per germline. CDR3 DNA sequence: TGTGCCAGCAGCTTATTTAGCGGGGGGGTCGATGAGCAGTTCTTC. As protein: CASSLFSGGVDEQFF.

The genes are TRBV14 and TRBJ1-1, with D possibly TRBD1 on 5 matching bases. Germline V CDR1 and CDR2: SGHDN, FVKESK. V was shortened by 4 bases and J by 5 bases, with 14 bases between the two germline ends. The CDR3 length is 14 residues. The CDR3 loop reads CASSPRGRMTEAFF. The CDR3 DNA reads TGTGCCAGCAGCCCCCGGGGGAGAATGACTGAAGCTTTCTTT.

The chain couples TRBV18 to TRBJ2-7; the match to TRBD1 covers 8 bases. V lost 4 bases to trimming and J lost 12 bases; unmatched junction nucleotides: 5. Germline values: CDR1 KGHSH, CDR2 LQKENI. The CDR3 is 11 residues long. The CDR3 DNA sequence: TGTGCCAGCTCACAGGACAGGGTAATGTACTTC. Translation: CASSQDRVMYF.

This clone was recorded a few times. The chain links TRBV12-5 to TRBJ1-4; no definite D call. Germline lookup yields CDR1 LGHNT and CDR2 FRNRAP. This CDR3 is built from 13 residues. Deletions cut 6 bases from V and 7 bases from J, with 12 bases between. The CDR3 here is CASGSGRFEKLFF. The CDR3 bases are TGTGCTAGTGGAAGCGGCCGTTTTGAAAAACTGTTTTTT.